The clone carrying this T cell receptor (beta chain) was picked up one time. No antigen is known for it. The sample comes from a study of tumor-infiltrating lymphocytes in primary liver carcinoma. General observations from the study: Just around 7.5-25% of top clones spanned all five tumor regions. Tumor tissue displayed a significantly greater top-250-clone fraction than blood (p = 0.039).

Total RNA amounting to approximately 460 ng was the source from which TCR beta cDNA was made with a constant-region primer. The TCR beta library was amplified through three nested multiplex PCR rounds in a modified ARM-PCR procedure. The opening two PCR rounds, 10 cycles each, paired TRBV1-TRBV30 forward primers with a C-beta reverse primer. From the multiplex PCR reads, TCRdb called clonotypes with MiXCR, one entry per CDR3 protein. The sample shows under 200,000 distinct CDR3 sequences, 85% of them seen only once. Taking about 20-31 mg of unsorted bulk tissue, the authors co-extracted RNA and DNA. Chronic HBV infection affected patients, none of whom had received treatment. The ends lost 6 bases at V and 10 bases at J; junction bases unmatched: 13. The CDR3 is 15 amino acids.

The TCR sequence derives from a man aged 35-49 years with primary liver carcinoma and hepatitis B virus infection. Specimen: tumor tissue from primary liver carcinoma. The V gene is TRBV12-3 or TRBV12-4, the J gene TRBJ1-5, with 9 bases fitting TRBD1. CDR3 sequence (DNA): TGTGCCAGCAGATTCGGAACAGGGGGCCGTCAACCCCAGCATTTT. Protein: CASRFGTGGRQPQHF.